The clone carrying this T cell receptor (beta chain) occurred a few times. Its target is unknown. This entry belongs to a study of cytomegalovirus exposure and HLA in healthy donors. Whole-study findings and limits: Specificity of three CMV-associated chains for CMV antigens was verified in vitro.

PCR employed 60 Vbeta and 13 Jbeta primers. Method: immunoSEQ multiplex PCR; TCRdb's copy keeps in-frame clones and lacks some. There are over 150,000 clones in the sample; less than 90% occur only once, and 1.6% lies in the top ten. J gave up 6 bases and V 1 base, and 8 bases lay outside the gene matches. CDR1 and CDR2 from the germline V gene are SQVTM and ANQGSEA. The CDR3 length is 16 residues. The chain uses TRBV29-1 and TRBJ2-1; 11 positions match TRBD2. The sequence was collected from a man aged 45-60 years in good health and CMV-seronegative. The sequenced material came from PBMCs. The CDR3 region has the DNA TGCAGCGTTGAAGGTCAGACTAGCGGGATCTTCAATGAGCAGTTCTTC. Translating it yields CSVEGQTSGIFNEQFF.